This record looks at one T cell receptor (beta chain) sequence and its context. This record comes from a study of shared clonotypes between healthy human individuals. In the study overall: The study used three CD4 naive, three CD4 memory, two CD8 naive and one CD8 memory plate per donor.

V shed 2 bases and J 1 base; nucleotides not matched to a gene: 1. The CDR3 is made up of 15 amino acids. CDR1 and CDR2 from the germline V gene are LGHNA and YNFKEQ. Original analysis: Filtering differed, since immunoSEQ gave only junction sequences and no quality scores. Libraries were prepared by immunoSEQ multiplex PCR; TCRdb keeps only in-frame clonotypes and omits some of them. V and J calls and clone size are given by that table; D and trimming were obtained from the DNA. Of some 690,000 clones listed, 80% to 95% are singletons. The gene calls are TRBV4-2 and TRBJ2-2, with 7 bases identical to TRBD1. Source material: memory CD8+ T cells from PBMCs. Documented subset: CD45RO+ cells pooled with CCR7-negative TemRA cells. The receptor comes from a young man in good health. Some clones in this sample may be carry-over from other donors' samples. The CDR3 DNA reads as TGTGCCAGCAGCCAAAGGACAGGGAACACCGGGGAGCTGTTTTTT. It encodes CASSQRTGNTGELFF.